This is a list of T cell receptor beta chains from one sample in a study of shared clonotypes between healthy human individuals. TCRdb's table, derived via immunoSEQ multiplex PCR, lists solely in-frame clones and lacks some. The table lists around 320,000 clones, around 87% of them singletons. Specimen: memory CD8+ T cells sorted from blood. These TCRs come from a man aged 18 to 30 in good health. Both conserved end residues are part of each CDR3. A D gene is named only where the DNA matches it firmly. The size field is filled for only some rows; it gives once, few, many or a size class.

>TRBD2|TRBV13|TRBJ2-5|NA
CASSLSGRAQETQYF
TGTGCCAGCAGCTTAAGCGGGAGGGCCCAAGAGACCCAGTACTTC
>NA|TRBV5-1|TRBJ2-2|NA
CASSHRDPWFTGELFF
TGCGCCAGCAGCCACCGGGACCCCTGGTTCACCGGGGAGCTGTTTTTT
>TRBD2|TRBV5-6|TRBJ2-7|NA
CASSYQRGLAESSYEQYF
TGTGCCAGCAGCTACCAACGCGGACTAGCGGAAAGCTCCTACGAGCAGTACTTC
>NA|TRBV6-1|TRBJ1-1|once
CASSEATGPNTEAFF
TGTGCCAGCAGTGAAGCTACCGGGCCGAACACTGAAGCTTTCTTT
>TRBD1|TRBV19|TRBJ1-2|NA
CASSETGRSNYGYTF
TGTGCCAGTAGTGAGACAGGGAGGTCTAACTATGGCTACACCTTC
>TRBD1|TRBV27|TRBJ1-1|few
CASSPRTGGANTEAFF
TGTGCCAGCAGTCCTCGGACAGGGGGCGCGAACACTGAAGCTTTCTTT
>NA|TRBV6-5|TRBJ2-4|NA
CASSPIDSLQYF
TGTGCCAGCAGCCCGATCGACAGCCTTCAGTACTTC
>TRBD2|TRBV19|TRBJ2-7|NA
CASSVDPIWWNLAGGPIEQYF
TGTGCCAGTAGTGTCGATCCGATCTGGTGGAACCTAGCGGGAGGGCCAATCGAGCAGTACTTC
>TRBD2|TRBV10-3|TRBJ2-1|NA
CAISESGEGLSYNEQFF
TGTGCCATCAGTGAAAGCGGGGAAGGTCTCTCCTACAATGAGCAGTTCTTC
>NA|TRBV6-1|TRBJ2-7|NA
CASSELGSSWQYF
TGTGCCAGCAGTGAACTGGGTTCCAGCTGGCAGTACTTC
>NA|TRBV5-1|TRBJ2-1|many
CASSLDPDNEQFF
TGCGCCAGCAGCTTGGACCCGGACAATGAGCAGTTCTTC
>TRBD1|TRBV29-1|TRBJ2-7|NA
CSVFLGQGPLDEQYF
TGCAGCGTTTTCCTTGGACAGGGACCTCTGGACGAGCAGTACTTC
>TRBD1|TRBV7-6|TRBJ2-1|NA
CASKWGTGESTNEQFF
TGTGCCAGCAAATGGGGGACAGGGGAATCTACCAATGAGCAGTTCTTC
>NA|TRBV27|TRBJ2-1|few
CASREASNEQFF
TGTGCCAGCAGGGAGGCAAGCAATGAGCAGTTCTTC
>NA|TRBV27|TRBJ2-1|NA
CASSFEPFDEQFF
TGTGCCAGCAGTTTCGAGCCCTTCGATGAGCAGTTCTTC
>NA|TRBV6-1|TRBJ2-7|NA
CASSEEIGAAYEQYF
TGTGCCAGCAGTGAAGAGATAGGGGCGGCCTACGAGCAGTACTTC
>TRBD2|TRBV27|TRBJ2-7|NA
CASSYLADYEQYF
TGTGCCAGCAGTTATCTAGCGGACTACGAGCAGTACTTC
>NA|TRBV7-4|TRBJ1-5|NA
CAGFGGKRNQPQHF
TGTGCCGGATTCGGGGGAAAGCGCAATCAGCCCCAGCATTTT
>NA|TRBV9|TRBJ1-1|NA
CASSANQPVGDTEAFF
TGTGCCAGCAGCGCCAACCAACCCGTCGGGGACACTGAAGCTTTCTTT
>NA|TRBV10-1|TRBJ2-3|NA
CASSEGSNTQYF
TGCGCCAGCAGTGAGGGTAGTAATACGCAGTATTTT
>TRBD2|TRBV6-5|TRBJ2-3|NA
CASSYSSGGGTDTQYF
TGTGCCAGCAGTTACTCGTCGGGAGGGGGAACAGATACGCAGTATTTT
>TRBD2|TRBV27|TRBJ2-3|NA
CASSLLGGTSDTQYF
TGTGCCAGCAGTTTATTGGGGGGGACGTCGGATACGCAGTATTTT
>NA|TRBV5-8|TRBJ2-3|NA
CASSLLATWDTQYF
TGTGCCAGCAGCTTGTTGGCGACCTGGGATACGCAGTATTTT
>NA|TRBV10-3|TRBJ2-1|NA
CAISEGRGPIGHEQFF
TGTGCCATCAGTGAGGGGCGGGGCCCCATTGGGCATGAGCAGTTCTTC
>NA|TRBV5-8|TRBJ1-4|NA
CASSSRENEKLFF
TGTGCCAGCAGCTCCAGGGAGAATGAAAAACTGTTTTTT
>NA|TRBV4-3|TRBJ2-1|NA
CASSQGIPSEQFF
TGCGCCAGCAGCCAAGGAATTCCCTCTGAGCAGTTCTTC
>NA|TRBV27|TRBJ2-7|NA
CASSFGGEQYF
TGTGCCAGCAGTTTTGGGGGTGAGCAGTACTTC
>NA|TRBV7-6|TRBJ2-1|NA
CASSEQKGDSYNEQFF
TGTGCCAGCAGCGAGCAAAAGGGTGACTCCTACAATGAGCAGTTCTTC
>NA|TRBV7-9|TRBJ2-7|NA
CASSTTGTLSRGDEQYF
TGTGCCAGCAGCACGACCGGGACTCTCAGTAGGGGCGACGAGCAGTACTTC
>NA|TRBV10-3|TRBJ2-2|once
CAISEREGNTGELFF
TGTGCCATCAGTGAGAGGGAAGGGAACACCGGGGAGCTGTTTTTT
>NA|TRBV4-1|TRBJ2-7|NA
CASSQGRGKSYEQYF
TGCGCCAGCAGCCAAGGCAGGGGAAAATCCTACGAGCAGTACTTC
>TRBD2|TRBV27|TRBJ2-1|NA
CASSSRLAGYNEQFF
TGTGCCAGCAGTTCCAGACTAGCGGGGTACAATGAGCAGTTCTTC
>TRBD2|TRBV5-5|TRBJ2-7|NA
CASSATSGSSYEQYF
TGTGCCAGCAGCGCCACTAGCGGGAGCTCCTACGAGCAGTACTTC
>TRBD1|TRBV6-5|TRBJ1-1|NA
CASSYGQGAGGTEAFF
TGTGCCAGCAGTTACGGGCAGGGGGCAGGAGGCACTGAAGCTTTCTTT
>TRBD2|TRBV10-3|TRBJ2-1|few
CAISESNPSGGWNEQFF
TGTGCCATCAGTGAGTCAAACCCTAGCGGAGGGTGGAATGAGCAGTTCTTC
>NA|TRBV7-9|TRBJ2-2|NA
CASSFIQGPTGELFF
TGTGCCAGCAGCTTCATCCAGGGCCCCACCGGGGAGCTGTTTTTT
>NA|TRBV9|TRBJ1-1|NA
CASSVGGDTEAFF
TGTGCCAGCAGCGTAGGAGGGGACACTGAAGCTTTCTTT
>NA|TRBV19|TRBJ2-1|NA
CASRTGWTNNEQFF
TGTGCCAGTAGAACAGGGTGGACCAACAATGAGCAGTTCTTC
>NA|TRBV2|TRBJ2-7|NA
CASIGDTYEQYF
TGTGCCAGCATCGGGGATACCTACGAGCAGTACTTC
>NA|TRBV5-1|TRBJ2-7|NA
CASSTGYEQYF
TGCGCCAGCAGCACTGGGTACGAGCAGTACTTC
>TRBD2|TRBV5-1|TRBJ2-5|NA
CASSPPHLAGVETQYF
TGCGCCAGCAGCCCACCTCACCTAGCGGGAGTTGAGACCCAGTACTTC
>TRBD2|TRBV9|TRBJ2-1|NA
CASSVSGGLSNEQFF
TGTGCCAGCAGCGTGAGCGGGGGGCTTTCCAATGAGCAGTTCTTC
>NA|TRBV30|TRBJ2-7|NA
CAWSVRVGGPPYEQYF
TGTGCCTGGAGTGTACGGGTGGGAGGCCCCCCCTACGAGCAGTACTTC
>NA|TRBV6-1|TRBJ2-7|once
CASSEAPRGGSYEQYF
TGTGCCAGCAGTGAAGCTCCCAGGGGGGGATCCTACGAGCAGTACTTC
>TRBD2|TRBV4-3|TRBJ2-2|NA
CASSQELVLAGALGTGELFF
TGCGCCAGCAGCCAAGAATTGGTCCTAGCGGGAGCTTTGGGGACCGGGGAGCTGTTTTTT
>TRBD1|TRBV7-9|TRBJ2-3|NA
CASSPRQGPSTDTQYF
TGTGCCAGCAGCCCTCGACAGGGACCCAGCACAGATACGCAGTATTTT
>NA|TRBV28|TRBJ1-5|NA
CASRAGVTLEPQHF
TGTGCCAGCAGGGCAGGGGTTACTCTCGAGCCCCAGCATTTT
>NA|TRBV5-1|TRBJ2-7|NA
CASSFFTGTYEQYF
TGCGCCAGCAGCTTTTTTACAGGTACCTACGAGCAGTACTTC
>NA|TRBV27|TRBJ2-1|NA
CASSSRGVGQWYNEQFF
TGTGCCAGCAGTAGCCGAGGGGTCGGACAGTGGTACAATGAGCAGTTCTTC
>NA|TRBV13|TRBJ2-5|NA
CASSPWGRETQYF
TGTGCCAGCAGCCCGTGGGGGCGAGAGACCCAGTACTTC
>NA|TRBV5-6|TRBJ1-3|NA
CASSWGHDPWNTIYF
TGTGCCAGCAGCTGGGGGCATGACCCGTGGAACACCATATATTTT
>NA|TRBV7-9|TRBJ2-7|NA
CASSPRTTDEQYF
TGTGCCAGCAGCCCACGGACGACCGACGAGCAGTACTTC
>NA|TRBV7-6|TRBJ2-1|NA
CASSLGTGNRNEQFF
TGTGCCAGCAGCCTGGGGACTGGTAATCGCAATGAGCAGTTCTTC